A single sample gave rise to the 8 T cell receptor beta chains below, sequenced in a study of identical twins. TCRdb reanalysed the 5' RACE reads using MiXCR and keeps one entry per CDR3 protein. The repertoire includes roughly 220,000 distinct CDR3 sequences, 6.5% to 8% of them detected once, and roughly 14% sits in the top ten. The same sample was also studied in work on T cells expressing NK-cell markers.

Input material: CD8+ T cells sorted from blood. The receptors derive from a woman younger than 35 in good health.

The V call is TRBV10-3, the J call TRBJ1-2; D is unresolved. Trimming took off 3 bases at V and 3 bases at J, with 14 bases between the two ends. This CDR3 is built from 15 residues. Germline loops: CDR1 ENHRY, CDR2 SYGVKD. The CDR3 DNA reads as TGTGCCATCAGTGAAACGGCGGGAGGCTACTATGGCTACACCTTC. Its translation is CAISETAGGYYGYTF.

This clonotype showed up many times. The chain recombines TRBV5-5 with TRBJ2-7; the D gene is possibly TRBD2 (6 bases). Trimming cost V 1 base and J 5 bases, with 16 bases left between them. This CDR3 is built from 15 residues. The germline V gene encodes CDR1 SGHKS and CDR2 YYEKEE (reference sequence). The CDR3 is CASSLKIGGSHEQYF. The CDR3 DNA follows: TGTGCCAGCAGCTTGAAGATCGGGGGATCCCACGAGCAGTACTTC. Supplemented by reference TRBV5-5 and TRBJ2-7, the full variable domain reads DAGVTQSPTHLIKTRGQQVTLRCSPISGHKSVSWYQQVLGQGPQFIFQYYEKEERGRGNFPDRFSARQFPNYSSELNVNALLLGDSALYLCASSLKIGGSHEQYFGPGTRLTVT.

This chain links TRBV6-5 with TRBJ2-5; no definite D call. Between the trimmed V and J ends, which lost 4 bases and 2 bases, there was a span of 11 bases. The CDR3 runs to 14 residues. Looked up from germline, CDR1 is MNHEY and CDR2 is SVGAGI. The CDR3 nucleotides read TGTGCCAGCAGTTCTGGAAATTTACAAGAGACCCAGTACTTC. Its translation: CASSSGNLQETQYF.

This clonotype was detected ten times or more. This chain joins TRBV11-3 and TRBJ2-5; perhaps TRBD2 as D (5 bases). Trimming cost V 5 bases and J 0 bases, with 22 bases left between them. CDR3 length: 18 amino acids. Germline V gene data show CDR1 as SGHNT and CDR2 as YENEEA. The CDR3 bases are TGTGCCAGCAGCCACCCGAAACTAATTCGAGGGCACCAAGAGACCCAGTACTTC. It is translated as CASSHPKLIRGHQETQYF. Using reference TRBV11-3 and TRBJ2-5 for the parts outside the CDR3, the full variable domain is EAGVVQSPRYKIIEKKQPVAFWCNPISGHNTLYWYLQNLGQGPELLIRYENEEAVDDSQLPKDRFSAERLKGVDSTLKIQPAELGDSAVYLCASSHPKLIRGHQETQYFGPGTRLLVL.

The rearrangement links TRBV7-2 to TRBJ1-2; perhaps TRBD1 as D (5 bases). The ends were cut back, 3 bases at V and 5 bases at J, with 19 bases in the middle. This CDR3 region has 16 residues. In germline, CDR1 is SGHTA, CDR2 FQGNSA. CDR3: CASSLGTSAALYGYTF. In DNA, the CDR3 is TGTGCCAGCAGCTTGGGGACTTCGGCGGCTCTATATGGCTACACCTTC.

There are a few counts of this clonotype. The chain is built from TRBV7-9 and TRBJ1-2, with D maybe TRBD1 (6 bases). Trimming removed 8 bases from V and 4 bases from J, with 14 bases in between. CDR1 SEHNR and CDR2 FQNEAQ come from the germline V gene (reference sequence). The length of the CDR3 is 13 residues. CDR3 DNA sequence: TGTGCCAGCGGACCAGGACAGTTCTATGGCTACACCTTC. Its translation is CASGPGQFYGYTF.

This chain connects TRBV18 to TRBJ1-5; D unresolved. Trimming stripped 1 base from V and 4 bases from J, with 8 bases between. CDR3 length: 14 amino acids. CDR1 and CDR2 from the germline V gene are KGHSH and LQKENI. The CDR3 coding sequence is TGTGCCAGCTCACCACTTAATGTGAATCAGCCCCAGCATTTT. Translation gives CASSPLNVNQPQHF.

There are a few counts of this clonotype. This chain uses TRBV5-1 with TRBJ1-1; D call uncertain. The length of the CDR3 is 14 residues. Germline values: CDR1 SGHRS, CDR2 YFSETQ. Trimming left V 0 bases short and J 3 bases short, with 9 bases between. DNA of the CDR3: TGCGCCAGCAGCTTGGGTGGAGACTACACTGAAGCTTTCTTT. Its translation is CASSLGGDYTEAFF. Complete variable domain (other parts from reference TRBV5-1 and TRBJ1-1): KAGVTQTPRYLIKTRGQQVTLSCSPISGHRSVSWYQQTPGQGLQFLFEYFSETQRNKGNFPGRFSGRQFSNSRSEMNVSTLELGDSALYLCASSLGGDYTEAFFGQGTRLTVV.